Each of the 5 T cell receptor beta chains below was sequenced from the same sample in a study of blood T cell repertoires in COVID-19. The assay was immunoSEQ multiplex PCR, and TCRdb's table has in-frame clones only and misses some. The table lists just over 150,000 clones, 85% of them singletons. Material: peripheral blood. These TCRs come from a human donor with acute or convalescent COVID-19. The donor label of this sample is uncertain.

This clone is a singleton in its sample. The J gene is TRBJ1-2, the V gene TRBV6-5; possibly TRBD1 for D (6 bases). CDR3 length: 13 amino acids. From germline, CDR1 is MNHEY and CDR2 SVGAGI. Deletions cut 7 bases from V and 8 bases from J, with 17 bases between. The CDR3 spells CASTERGASGYTF. In DNA form, the CDR3 reads TGTGCCAGCACCGAACGGGGGGCAAGCGGCTACACCTTC.

V is TRBV19 and J is TRBJ2-1; D is possibly TRBD2 (6 bases). Germline lookup yields CDR1 LNHDA and CDR2 SQIVND (reference sequence). The CDR3 is made up of 15 amino acids. Trimming removed 8 bases from V and 1 base from J, with 15 bases in between. The CDR3 nucleotides read TGTGCCAGTTCGGCCGGGACTTCTTCCTACAATGAGCAGTTCTTC. It specifies CASSAGTSSYNEQFF.

The rearrangement uses TRBV6-5 and TRBJ1-2; D not resolved. The CDR3 length is 14 residues. Germline V gene data show CDR1 as MNHEY and CDR2 as SVGAGI. The germline V and J ends were trimmed by 9 bases and 2 bases, with 16 bases remaining between them. The CDR3 loop reads CAREDTGLNYGYTF. The CDR3, as DNA: TGTGCCAGGGAAGACACCGGACTCAACTATGGCTACACCTTC.

The V gene is TRBV19, the J gene TRBJ1-6; D possibly corresponds to TRBD1 (6 bases). CDR1 LNHDA and CDR2 SQIVND come from the germline V gene (reference sequence). This CDR3 has 16 residues. Trimming pared 10 bases from V and 0 bases from J, leaving 16 bases between. The chain's CDR3 is CATRGGQGSYNSPLHF. As DNA, the CDR3 is TGTGCCACTCGGGGGGGCCAAGGCTCCTATAATTCACCCCTCCACTTT.

The chain has TRBV2 and TRBJ2-3; the D gene is possibly TRBD1 (5 bases). Trimming shortened V by 1 base and J by 5 bases, and 7 bases separated the two germline ends. The CDR3 totals 13 residues. The V gene's germline CDR1 is SNHLY and CDR2 FYNNEI. The chain's CDR3 is CASSEVGQDTQYF. The CDR3, as DNA: TGTGCCAGCAGTGAAGTGGGGCAAGATACGCAGTATTTT.